A single sample is the source of the 12 T cell receptor beta chains below, sequenced in a study of radiotherapy plus CTLA-4 blockade in lung cancer. The method was immunoSEQ multiplex PCR; TCRdb's version includes in-frame clones alone and lacks a portion of them. The sample lists tens of thousands of clones; about four fifths were seen once. This material consisted of peripheral blood, taken from a patient treated with radiotherapy plus ipilimumab. Receptors were obtained from a human donor with non-small cell lung cancer whose response to radiotherapy plus ipilimumab could not be evaluated.

V is TRBV28 and J is TRBJ1-5; no clear D gene. The CDR3 extends over 11 amino acids. In germline, CDR1 is MDHEN, CDR2 SYDVKM. V was shortened by 5 bases and J by 4 bases, with 3 bases between the two germline ends. In nucleotides, the CDR3 is TGTGCCAGCAGTATAAATCAGCCCCAGCATTTT. It codes for CASSINQPQHF.

The J gene is TRBJ2-7, the V gene TRBV27; 7 nucleotides agree with TRBD1. Germline V gene lookup returns CDR1 MNHEY and CDR2 SMNVEV (reference sequence). The CDR3 runs 16 residues. V gave up 4 bases and J gave up 2 bases; unmatched junction bases: 11. The CDR3 loop reads CASSSNPGQWTYEQYF. As DNA, the CDR3 is TGTGCCAGCAGTTCCAACCCGGGACAGTGGACCTACGAGCAGTACTTC.

The gene calls are TRBV2 and TRBJ1-1; D is unresolved. The V gene's germline CDR1 is SNHLY and CDR2 FYNNEI. The V end lost 6 bases, the J end lost 1 base, and 9 bases lay between the germline ends. The CDR3 spans 13 residues. The CDR3 DNA reads TGTGCCAGCAGCGCGGGGAGGAACACTGAAGCTTTCTTT. Residues: CASSAGRNTEAFF.

The rearrangement uses TRBV28 and TRBJ2-7; 13 nucleotides match TRBD2. Per the germline V gene, CDR1 is MDHEN and CDR2 is SYDVKM. The ends lost 5 bases at V and 6 bases at J; junction bases unmatched: 10. The CDR3 runs 16 residues. The CDR3 DNA is TGTGCCAGCAGTCTCCAACTAGCGGGAGGGCCAAGCGAGCAGTACTTC. Its protein product is CASSLQLAGGPSEQYF.

The chain couples TRBV9 to TRBJ2-1; 7 nucleotides line up with TRBD2. CDR3 size: 14 residues. Germline loops: CDR1 SGDLS, CDR2 YYNGEE. Trimming at V came to 2 bases and at J to 7 bases, leaving 6 bases not matched to a gene. The CDR3 reads CASSVAGAGNEQFF. The CDR3 DNA follows: TGTGCCAGCAGCGTTGCGGGAGCCGGAAATGAGCAGTTCTTC.

The chain joins TRBV30 to TRBJ2-7; 8 nucleotides agree with TRBD2. CDR1 is GTSNPN, CDR2 SVGIG, per germline (reference sequence). This CDR3 comprises 13 residues. Trimming took 2 bases from V and 2 from J; bases not matched to a gene: 2. The CDR3 sequence: CAWSLGLAYEQYF. CDR3 bases: TGTGCCTGGAGTTTGGGACTAGCCTACGAGCAGTACTTC.

The genes are TRBV7-6 and TRBJ2-5; D perhaps matches TRBD1 (5 bases). The CDR3 has 15 residues. Trimming removed 5 bases from V and 5 bases from J, with 18 bases in between. The germline V gene has CDR1 SGHVS and CDR2 FNYEAQ. CDR3 protein: CASSPGQGQLETQYF. In DNA, the CDR3 is TGTGCCAGCAGCCCCGGGCAGGGCCAACTTGAGACCCAGTACTTC.

The V gene is TRBV5-1, the J gene TRBJ1-1, with D possibly being TRBD1 (5 bases). The ends were cut back, 0 bases at V and 0 bases at J, with 9 bases in the middle. This CDR3 has 15 amino acids. Germline CDR1 reads SGHRS; CDR2 reads YFSETQ. The CDR3 coding sequence is TGCGCCAGCAGCTTGGCCGCAGGGTTGAACACTGAAGCTTTCTTT. This gives the protein CASSLAAGLNTEAFF. The full variable domain, rest sourced from reference TRBV5-1 and TRBJ1-1, is KAGVTQTPRYLIKTRGQQVTLSCSPISGHRSVSWYQQTPGQGLQFLFEYFSETQRNKGNFPGRFSGRQFSNSRSEMNVSTLELGDSALYLCASSLAAGLNTEAFFGQGTRLTVV.

This chain uses TRBV7-9 with TRBJ1-4; 9 positions agree with TRBD1. The CDR3 runs to 15 residues. Germline V CDR1 and CDR2: SEHNR, FQNEAQ (reference sequence). The trim removed 5 bases at V and 6 bases at J, leaving 7 bases unmatched. CDR3 in amino acids: CASSERQGEDEKLFF. The CDR3 bases are TGTGCCAGCAGCGAGCGACAGGGGGAGGATGAAAAACTGTTTTTT. Together with reference TRBV7-9 and TRBJ1-4, the CDR3 gives the full variable domain: DTGVSQNPRHKITKRGQNVTFRCDPISEHNRLYWYRQTLGQGPEFLTYFQNEAQLEKSRLLSDRFSAERPKGSFSTLEIQRTEQGDSAMYLCASSERQGEDEKLFFGSGTQLSVL.

J is TRBJ2-7 and V is TRBV19, with 7 nucleotides matching TRBD1. The CDR3 has 14 residues. Germline V gene data show CDR1 as LNHDA and CDR2 as SQIVND (reference sequence). V shed 6 bases, J shed 2 bases, and the junction held 7 bases outside the gene matches. The CDR3 bases are TGTGCCAGTAGCTTGACAGGGTCGGCCTACGAGCAGTACTTC. The encoded protein is CASSLTGSAYEQYF.

This chain uses TRBV7-9 with TRBJ1-1; D not resolved. CDR1 SEHNR and CDR2 FQNEAQ come from the germline V gene (reference sequence). Trimming took off 2 bases at V and 2 bases at J, with 9 bases between the two ends. CDR3 length equals 14 residues. CDR3 amino acids: CASSLRQANTEAFF. The CDR3 DNA sequence: TGTGCCAGCAGCTTACGCCAGGCTAACACTGAAGCTTTCTTT.

In this sample, this clone turned up a few times. This chain uses TRBV6-6 with TRBJ1-3; D unresolved. This CDR3 region has 11 residues. Trimming removed 6 bases from V and 6 bases from J, with 6 bases in between. CDR1 MNHNY and CDR2 SVGAGI come from the germline V gene (reference sequence). The CDR3 DNA reads as TGTGCCAGCAGGACTATAAACACCATATATTTT. Translating gives CASRTINTIYF.